The 26 T cell receptor beta chains in this list originate from one sample, sequenced in a study of control samples from healthy donors and cancer patients. Some clones are missing from TCRdb's copy, which holds only in-frame ones; the method was immunoSEQ multiplex PCR. This sample has 150,000 or so clones; approximately 93% occur once, and the top ten carry 2% to 2.5%. The sequenced sample consisted of blood. Receptors originate from a man aged 45-65 years in good health.

The chain combines TRBV28 with TRBJ2-3; D perhaps matches TRBD2 (6 bases). Germline assignment: CDR1 MDHEN and CDR2 SYDVKM. This CDR3 comprises 16 residues. Trimming left V 4 bases short and J 0 bases short, with 14 bases between. The CDR3 region is CASSSPKRASTDTQYF. In nucleotides, the CDR3 is TGTGCCAGCAGTTCCCCGAAGCGGGCTAGCACAGATACGCAGTATTTT.

The chain couples TRBV28 to TRBJ1-5, with a tentative D call TRBD1 (5 bases). The CDR3 contains 14 residues. Trimming took 5 bases from V and 2 from J, leaving 10 bases between them. Germline CDR1 and CDR2: MDHEN and SYDVKM. CDR3 protein: CASSTGWGNQPQHF. Here the CDR3 DNA reads TGTGCCAGCAGTACAGGTTGGGGCAATCAGCCCCAGCATTTT.

This CDR3 reads CATSDPGLTSTDTQYF. For the CDR3, the DNA is TGTGCCACCAGTGATCCGGGACTAACTAGCACAGATACGCAGTATTTT. The chain combines TRBV24-1 with TRBJ2-3, with 7 bases fitting TRBD2. CDR1 is KGHDR and CDR2 is SFDVKD in the germline V gene. The J segment lost 0 bases and the V segment lost 3 bases, leaving 5 bases of the junction unmatched. This CDR3 is built from 16 residues.

This clone appeared once. The chain employs TRBV5-1 and TRBJ2-5; tentative D call: TRBD2 (6 bases). V lost 2 bases, J lost 5 bases, and 13 bases lay in between. Per the germline V gene, CDR1 is SGHRS and CDR2 is YFSETQ. The CDR3 covers 14 residues. DNA of the CDR3: TGCGCCAGCAGCTTCCGGGAGTACGTCGAGACCCAGTACTTC. Protein product: CASSFREYVETQYF.

The chain employs TRBV3-1 (or the pseudogene TRBV3-2) and TRBJ2-2; 8 nucleotides line up with TRBD1. The germline gives CDR1 LGHDT, CDR2 YNNKEL (reference sequence). The CDR3 is 15 amino acids. With V trimmed by 6 bases and J by 4 bases, 7 bases remained unmatched. This chain's CDR3 is CASRAQGVGTGELFF. The CDR3 nucleotides read TGTGCCAGCAGGGCACAGGGGGTTGGCACCGGGGAGCTGTTTTTT.

The CDR3 coding sequence is TGTGCCAGCATGGAGGGGGCTTATGAAAAACTGTTTTTT. Protein sequence: CASMEGAYEKLFF. The rearrangement joins TRBV7-9 to TRBJ1-4, with 7 bases matching TRBD1. CDR3 size: 13 residues. Germline values: CDR1 SEHNR, CDR2 FQNEAQ (reference sequence). The V and J ends lost 7 bases and 6 bases, in that order; junction bases with no gene match: 5.

The chain links TRBV14 to TRBJ2-2; D is uncertain. CDR1 SGHDN and CDR2 FVKESK come from the germline V gene. Trimming took off 3 bases at V and 5 bases at J, with 7 bases between the two ends. This CDR3 contains 13 residues. The CDR3 loop is CASSQFLTGELFF. CDR3 sequence (DNA): TGTGCCAGCAGCCAGTTCCTGACCGGGGAGCTGTTTTTT.

The chain has TRBV5-8 and TRBJ1-1; no firm D call. Germline lookup yields CDR1 SGHTS and CDR2 YDEGEE. The CDR3 is 15 amino acids. The germline V and J ends were trimmed by 0 bases and 1 base, with 10 bases remaining between them. In DNA, the CDR3 is TGTGCCAGCAGCTTGGTTGGGGTGGGGAACACTGAAGCTTTCTTT. Translated: CASSLVGVGNTEAFF.

The chain links TRBV14 to TRBJ2-5, with D perhaps assigned TRBD1 or TRBD2 (5 bases each). V was trimmed by 5 bases and J by 2 bases, leaving 15 bases between them. CDR1 is SGHDN, CDR2 FVKESK, per germline. This CDR3 comprises 15 residues. The CDR3 loop is CASSKVWDRQETQYF. The CDR3 DNA follows: TGTGCCAGCAGCAAAGTATGGGACCGGCAAGAGACCCAGTACTTC.

The gene calls are TRBV7-9 and TRBJ1-5, with 7 bases matching TRBD1. Unmatched junction bases numbered 5, after V lost 4 bases and J lost 2 bases. The CDR3 covers 15 residues. Per germline, CDR1 SEHNR and CDR2 FQNEAQ (reference sequence). CDR3 nucleotides: TGTGCCAGCAGCTCGCCTGGGACAGGCAATCAGCCCCAGCATTTT. Translated, it gives CASSSPGTGNQPQHF.

The V gene is TRBV27, the J gene TRBJ1-3; D uncertain. This CDR3 contains 15 residues. Per the germline V gene, CDR1 is MNHEY and CDR2 is SMNVEV (reference sequence). Trimming cost V 5 bases and J 0 bases, with 11 bases left between them. The CDR3 nucleotides are TGTGCCAGCAGTCGCGGCCCAGGCTCTGGAAACACCATATATTTT. This gives the protein CASSRGPGSGNTIYF.

CDR3 region: CASSIGGAAGANVLTF. The CDR3 coding sequence is TGTGCCAGTAGTATAGGAGGGGCGGCTGGGGCCAACGTCCTGACTTTC. The chain employs TRBV19 and TRBJ2-6; D possibly uses TRBD1 or TRBD2 (5 bases each). V shed 1 base and J shed 2 bases, with 9 bases lying between them. Germline V gene sequence: CDR1 LNHDA, CDR2 SQIVND (reference sequence). The CDR3 extends over 16 amino acids.

The chain combines TRBV9 with TRBJ1-4, with a possible D match to TRBD1 (6 bases). The CDR3 length is 15 residues. V was clipped by 2 bases and J by 4 bases, with 12 bases between them. CDR1 is SGDLS and CDR2 is YYNGEE in the germline V gene. CDR3 bases: TGTGCCAGCAGCGTCAGGGGCACTTTTAATGAAAAACTGTTTTTT. This encodes CASSVRGTFNEKLFF.

A word on this clone: Other nucleotide sequences in the sample specify the same CDR3. J is TRBJ2-5 and V is TRBV5-1; TRBD2 aligns across 12 bases. Losses at the gene ends were 0 bases for V and 4 bases for J; bases not matched to a gene: 4. The CDR3 covers 16 residues. Germline V gene sequence: CDR1 SGHRS, CDR2 YFSETQ. The CDR3, as DNA: TGCGCCAGCAGCTTGGGACTAGCGGGAGTAGGAGAGACCCAGTACTTC. This gives the protein CASSLGLAGVGETQYF.

The chain has TRBV3-1 (or the pseudogene TRBV3-2) and TRBJ2-4, with a possible D match to TRBD1 (5 bases). Germline V CDR1 and CDR2: LGHDT, YNNKEL (reference sequence). This CDR3 contains 14 residues. Trimming took 4 bases from V and 1 from J, leaving 8 bases between them. The CDR3 DNA reads as TGTGCCAGCAGCCGAAGGGGCGCCAAAAACATTCAGTACTTC. It codes for CASSRRGAKNIQYF.

This rearrangement joins TRBV9 to TRBJ2-1, with D tentatively TRBD1 (6 bases). Trimming took 3 bases from V and 7 from J, leaving 11 bases between them. Per germline, CDR1 SGDLS and CDR2 YYNGEE. The CDR3 covers 13 residues. As DNA, the CDR3 is TGTGCCAGCAGCGCCCCCGACAGGAATGAGCAGTTCTTC. Its protein product is CASSAPDRNEQFF. The full variable domain, rest sourced from reference TRBV9 and TRBJ2-1, is DSGVTQTPKHLITATGQRVTLRCSPRSGDLSVYWYQQSLDQGLQFLIQYYNGEERAKGNILERFSAQQFPDLHSELNLSSLELGDSALYFCASSAPDRNEQFFGPGTRLTVL.

A note on this clone: The CDR3 does not close with the conserved phenylalanine or tryptophan, likely indicating a read error. The limits of the CDR3 on the DNA are not certain, so only TCRdb's listed CDR3 is given. The chain has TRBV19 and TRBJ1-1; the table's TRBD1 call for D was not verified on the DNA. In germline, CDR1 is LNHDA, CDR2 SQIVND (reference sequence). The CDR3 length equals 12 residues, ends included. The CDR3 sequence: CASSTWDRKASR.

The chain employs TRBV6-6 and TRBJ2-5; TRBD2 matches 7 bases. Germline CDR1 is MNHNY and CDR2 is SVGAGI (reference sequence). The V gene end was trimmed by 4 bases and the J gene end by 2 bases; junction bases not matched to a gene: 10. The CDR3 totals 16 residues. This CDR3 reads CASSFFTGRRQETQYF. The DNA for the CDR3 is TGTGCCAGCAGTTTCTTTACCGGGAGGAGACAAGAGACCCAGTACTTC.

CDR3 sequence reads: CASSESPGWGNTEAFF. CDR3 DNA sequence: TGTGCCAGCAGTGAATCTCCCGGGTGGGGGAACACTGAAGCTTTCTTT. The rearrangement uses TRBV2 and TRBJ1-1, with D uncertain. The germline V gene has CDR1 SNHLY and CDR2 FYNNEI. The CDR3 contains 16 residues. Trimming took 2 bases from V and 1 from J, leaving 14 bases between them.

V usage is TRBV19 and J usage is TRBJ1-2, with 9 nucleotides matching TRBD1. The germline V gene has CDR1 LNHDA and CDR2 SQIVND (reference sequence). The CDR3 length is 16 residues. Trimming removed 4 bases from V and 10 bases from J; junction bases left unmatched: 16. CDR3 amino acids: CASSTTGTGWDSSYTF. The CDR3 DNA reads as TGTGCCAGTAGTACTACCGGGACAGGGTGGGATAGTTCCTACACCTTC.

The rearrangement links TRBV11-2 to TRBJ2-1; 12 bases match TRBD2. The CDR3 spans 16 residues. Germline V gene sequence: CDR1 SGHAT, CDR2 FQNNGV. V was clipped by 5 bases and J by 7 bases; unmatched bases: 9. CDR3 nucleotides: TGTGCCAGCAGCGAAGGACTAGCGGGGACTACGAATGAGCAGTTCTTC. Residues: CASSEGLAGTTNEQFF.

The chain carries TRBV5-4 and TRBJ2-7; 9 bases are a match to TRBD2. The trim removed 5 bases at V and 3 bases at J, leaving 6 bases unmatched. CDR3 length: 14 residues. Germline V gene lookup returns CDR1 SGHNT and CDR2 YYREEE (reference sequence). The CDR3 coding sequence is TGTGCCAGCAGTAGCGGGAGACACCGCTACGAGCAGTACTTC. Encoded protein: CASSSGRHRYEQYF.

The chain carries TRBV13 and TRBJ1-2; 8 positions match TRBD1. The CDR3 runs to 16 residues. Germline CDR1 reads PRHDT; CDR2 reads FYEKMQ (reference sequence). Losses at the gene ends were 5 bases for V and 3 bases for J; bases not matched to a gene: 11. The CDR3 spells CASSPEATGVDYGYTF. In DNA form, the CDR3 reads TGTGCCAGCAGCCCGGAAGCGACAGGGGTGGACTATGGCTACACCTTC.

This rearrangement joins TRBV28 to TRBJ1-1; D is ambiguous. CDR3 length equals 13 residues. Germline V CDR1 and CDR2: MDHEN, SYDVKM. Trimming left V 5 bases short and J 2 bases short, with 9 bases between. The CDR3 loop is CASSVRANTEAFF. The DNA of the CDR3 is TGTGCCAGCAGTGTCCGGGCCAACACTGAAGCTTTCTTT.

The chain combines TRBV6-6 with TRBJ1-3; D not certain. The germline V gene has CDR1 MNHNY and CDR2 SVGAGI (reference sequence). Between the trimmed V and J ends, which lost 6 bases and 0 bases, there was a span of 9 bases. This CDR3 is 14 amino acids long. In DNA form, the CDR3 reads TGTGCCAGCAGGAGCAGGAGCTCTGGAAACACCATATATTTT. Its protein product is CASRSRSSGNTIYF.

V gene TRBV7-9 combines with J gene TRBJ1-4; D not resolved. The CDR3 is made up of 13 amino acids. V was clipped by 3 bases and J by 8 bases, with 10 bases between them. From germline, CDR1 is SEHNR and CDR2 FQNEAQ (reference sequence). The CDR3 reads CASSLGWGEKLFF. The CDR3 nucleotides read TGTGCCAGCAGCTTGGGGTGGGGAGAAAAACTGTTTTTT.